The 27 T cell receptor beta chains in this list originate from one sample, sequenced in a study of CD8+CD57+ T cells in acquired aplastic anemia. Those patients picked for sequencing had displayed CD8+CD57+ cell expansion on flow cytometry. The study profiled TCR beta VDJ and CDR3 using genomic DNA as template. TCRdb reprocessed the reads with MiXCR, giving one entry per CDR3 protein. The sample comprises hundreds of thousands of distinct CDR3 sequences, less than 35% of which are singletons, and approximately 0.82% rests with the top ten. Sequencing used sorted CD4+, CD8+, or CD8+CD57+ T cells (not recorded which) from PBMCs. Receptors were obtained from a human donor with aplastic anemia.

This clonotype was seen repeatedly, ten times or more. The rearrangement joins TRBV19 to TRBJ1-5, with D unresolved. Germline values: CDR1 LNHDA, CDR2 SQIVND (reference sequence). The CDR3 extends over 14 amino acids. V lost 3 bases, J lost 3 bases, and 9 bases lay in between. The CDR3 DNA is TGTGCCAGTAGTATTCCCGGGTACAATCAGCCCCAGCATTTT. Protein: CASSIPGYNQPQHF.

With respect to this clonotype: Since a much larger clone is just one base distant, this may be a read error. This chain uses TRBV12-3 or TRBV12-4 with TRBJ1-1; the match to TRBD1 covers 7 bases. The CDR3 spans 12 residues. V was pared by 6 bases and J by 4 bases, with 2 bases of the junction left unmatched. DNA for the CDR3: TGTGCCAGCAGGGCAGGGGGCACTGAAGCTTTCTTT. As protein: CASRAGGTEAFF.

This clonotype showed up just a few times. J is TRBJ1-5 and V is TRBV3-1, with 12 nucleotides matching TRBD1. The CDR3 totals 14 residues. CDR1 and CDR2 (germline): LGHDT, YNNKEL (reference sequence). J lost 9 bases, V lost 3 bases, and 3 bases had no gene match. The CDR3 protein is CASSHGTGGTPQHF. CDR3 DNA: TGTGCCAGCAGCCACGGGACAGGGGGCACGCCCCAGCATTTT. The full variable domain, with the rest looked up from reference TRBV3-1 and TRBJ1-5, is DTAVSQTPKYLVTQMGNDKSIKCEQNLGHDTMYWYKQDSKKFLKIMFSYNNKELIINETVPNRFSPKSPDKAHLNLHINSLELGDSAVYFCASSHGTGGTPQHFGDGTRLSIL.

V is TRBV2 and J is TRBJ2-1; 13 nucleotides align to TRBD2. Germline V gives CDR1 SNHLY, CDR2 FYNNEI. J gave up 4 bases and V 8 bases, and 5 bases lay outside the gene matches. CDR3 length: 15 residues. CDR3 loop: CASQKLAGGYNEQFF. As DNA, the CDR3 is TGTGCCAGCCAAAAACTAGCGGGAGGGTACAATGAGCAGTTCTTC.

A few counts support this clonotype. The chain recombines TRBV11-1 with TRBJ1-4; TRBD1 might be the D (5 bases). CDR1 SGHAT and CDR2 FQDESV come from the germline V gene (reference sequence). Deletions cut 0 bases from V and 8 bases from J, with 19 bases between. The CDR3 covers 17 residues. CDR3 nucleotide sequence: TGTGCCAGCAGCTTAGCGATAGGGGAGACTCGAGGGGAAAAACTGTTTTTT. It yields the protein CASSLAIGETRGEKLFF.

V usage is TRBV11-2 and J usage is TRBJ2-2; tentatively, D is TRBD1 or TRBD2 (7 bases each). V was shortened by 4 bases and J by 6 bases, with 21 bases between the two germline ends. Germline V gene data show CDR1 as SGHAT and CDR2 as FQNNGV. The CDR3 extends over 17 amino acids. The CDR3 DNA sequence: TGTGCCAGCAGCTCCCAGGGGGTGCGGGAGTTGGCCGGGGAGCTGTTTTTT. Protein: CASSSQGVRELAGELFF. Together with reference TRBV11-2 and TRBJ2-2, the CDR3 gives the full variable domain: EAGVAQSPRYKIIEKRQSVAFWCNPISGHATLYWYQQILGQGPKLLIQFQNNGVVDDSQLPKDRFSAERLKGVDSTLKIQPAKLEDSAVYLCASSSQGVRELAGELFFGEGSRLTVL.

In this sample, this clonotype turned up a few times. The V and J genes are TRBV4-2 and TRBJ2-2, with a weak D call TRBD2 (5 bases). The CDR3 runs to 14 residues. CDR1 and CDR2 (germline): LGHNA, YNFKEQ. With 2 bases removed from V and 4 bases from J, the gap between germline ends came to 8 bases. CDR3 DNA sequence: TGTGCCAGCAGCCAAATCGAGGGCACCGGGGAGCTGTTTTTT. Encoded protein: CASSQIEGTGELFF.

This clonotype was recorded many times. The chain joins TRBV10-3 to TRBJ2-2; TRBD2 might be the D (6 bases). The CDR3 is made up of 17 amino acids. CDR1 is ENHRY, CDR2 SYGVKD, per germline. Trimming left V 6 bases short and J 0 bases short, with 17 bases between. Here the CDR3 DNA reads TGTGCCATCAGCCCACGCCAAAGCGGGTCGAACACCGGGGAGCTGTTTTTT. Translated: CAISPRQSGSNTGELFF.

The CDR3 is CASSQDGNYGYTF. CDR3 coding DNA: TGTGCCAGCAGCCAAGATGGGAACTATGGCTACACCTTC. This chain uses TRBV7-9 with TRBJ1-2; D is ambiguous. CDR1 SEHNR and CDR2 FQNEAQ come from the germline V gene (reference sequence). Trimming took 5 bases from V and 2 from J, leaving 9 bases between them. This CDR3 is built from 13 residues. Complete variable domain (other parts from reference TRBV7-9 and TRBJ1-2): DTGVSQNPRHKITKRGQNVTFRCDPISEHNRLYWYRQTLGQGPEFLTYFQNEAQLEKSRLLSDRFSAERPKGSFSTLEIQRTEQGDSAMYLCASSQDGNYGYTFGSGTRLTVV.

This clonotype was counted at least ten times. The chain couples TRBV7-9 to TRBJ2-7, with D possibly being TRBD2 (6 bases). Between the trimmed V and J ends, which lost 6 bases and 7 bases, there was a span of 19 bases. This CDR3 spans 14 amino acids. Looked up from germline, CDR1 is SEHNR and CDR2 is FQNEAQ (reference sequence). In nucleotides, the CDR3 is TGTGCCAGCAGTCCCCCCTGGGGGGTGGGGGAGCAGTACTTC. Translated: CASSPPWGVGEQYF.

The chain combines TRBV6-5 with TRBJ1-1, with 8 bases identical to TRBD1. The CDR3 is made up of 16 amino acids. J lost 1 base, V lost 2 bases, and 6 bases had no gene match. Germline V lookup: CDR1 MNHEY, CDR2 SVGAGI. The CDR3 DNA reads TGTGCCAGCAGTTACGACACGGGACAGGCGAACACTGAAGCTTTCTTT. As protein: CASSYDTGQANTEAFF.

This clonotype was recorded a few times. The chain uses TRBV4-1 and TRBJ1-2; D unclear. The CDR3 totals 17 residues. V gave up 1 base and J gave up 3 bases, with 18 bases separating them. CDR1 and CDR2 from the germline V gene are MGHRA and YSYEKL. The CDR3: CASSQVVIFGSDYGYTF. The CDR3 nucleotides read TGCGCCAGCAGCCAAGTCGTTATCTTTGGGTCGGACTATGGCTACACCTTC.

The chain recombines TRBV2 with TRBJ1-5; D is perhaps TRBD1 (5 bases). Germline CDR1 and CDR2: SNHLY and FYNNEI. The CDR3 extends over 15 amino acids. V dropped 7 bases and J dropped 2 bases, with 15 bases sitting between them. The DNA for the CDR3 is TGTGCCAGCAACCCGCTGCCGGGGGGCAATCAGCCCCAGCATTTT. It yields the protein CASNPLPGGNQPQHF.

This clonotype was detected only a few times. This rearrangement joins TRBV19 to TRBJ2-1; D unclear. V was clipped by 6 bases and J by 6 bases, with 18 bases between them. Germline V CDR1 and CDR2: LNHDA, SQIVND (reference sequence). The CDR3 contains 15 residues. CDR3 in DNA: TGTGCCAGTAGCCCTACTGCGGAAAGTTTCAATGAGCAGTTCTTC. Translation gives CASSPTAESFNEQFF. Filled out from reference TRBV19 and TRBJ2-1, the complete variable domain reads DGGITQSPKYLFRKEGQNVTLSCEQNLNHDAMYWYRQDPGQGLRLIYYSQIVNDFQKGDIAEGYSVSREKKESFPLTVTSAQKNPTAFYLCASSPTAESFNEQFFGPGTRLTVL.

This clonotype was found many times. The chain couples TRBV19 to TRBJ1-2; TRBD1 agrees at 10 bases. CDR1 is LNHDA, CDR2 SQIVND, per germline (reference sequence). With 3 bases clipped from V and 6 bases from J, the junction kept 7 bases outside the gene matches. The CDR3 runs to 15 residues. The CDR3 loop is CASSIDPGTGDGYTF. The CDR3 bases are TGTGCCAGTAGTATTGATCCCGGGACAGGGGATGGCTACACCTTC.

The V gene is TRBV6-1, the J gene TRBJ1-5; D unresolved. Germline V gives CDR1 MNHNS, CDR2 SASEGT. V lost 7 bases to trimming and J lost 5 bases, with 6 bases between them. The CDR3 sequence is 11 residues long. The CDR3 sequence: CASNQDQPQHF. The CDR3 DNA follows: TGTGCCAGCAATCAGGATCAGCCCCAGCATTTT.

In this sample, this clonotype turned up a few times. The chain carries TRBV20-1 and TRBJ2-1; TRBD2 matches 13 bases. V lost 5 bases to trimming and J lost 10 bases; unmatched junction nucleotides: 5. CDR1 DFQATT and CDR2 SNEGSKA come from the germline V gene (reference sequence). This CDR3 is 13 amino acids long. The CDR3: CSAAQTSGREQFF. The CDR3, as DNA: TGCAGTGCTGCCCAGACTAGCGGGAGGGAGCAGTTCTTC.

Comment on this clonotype: One end of the junction varies from germline; a read error may be responsible. The chain joins TRBV7-3 to TRBJ2-2; possible D gene TRBD2, 5 bases. The CDR3 totals 15 residues. CDR1 is SGHTA and CDR2 is FQGTGA in the germline V gene. Written as DNA, the CDR3 is TGTGCCAGCAGACCACTCCGGGCGGGCCTACAAATGGAGGATTTT. This sequence encodes CASRPLRAGLQMEDF.

This clonotype has just a few counts. The J gene is TRBJ2-3, the V gene TRBV9; a possible D gene is TRBD1 (5 bases). CDR3 length: 15 residues. From germline, CDR1 is SGDLS and CDR2 YYNGEE. Trimming took 4 bases from V and 0 from J, leaving 12 bases between them. The CDR3 bases are TGTGCCAGCAGCACAGGCACCACTAGCACAGATACGCAGTATTTT. Its protein product is CASSTGTTSTDTQYF.

This clonotype was seen only a few times. This chain joins TRBV25-1 and TRBJ2-1; 15 positions agree with TRBD2. Germline values: CDR1 MGHDK, CDR2 SYGVNS. This CDR3 is 17 amino acids long. V shed 6 bases and J 10 bases; nucleotides not matched to a gene: 13. Here the CDR3 DNA reads TGTGCCAGCAGCGTTCTCTCCCCGGGACTAGCGGGGGGCGAGCAGTTCTTC. Protein sequence: CASSVLSPGLAGGEQFF.

The chain is built from TRBV3-1 and TRBJ1-3; possible D gene TRBD1, 6 bases. Looked up from germline, CDR1 is LGHDT and CDR2 is YNNKEL (reference sequence). Trimming shortened V by 6 bases and J by 4 bases, and 10 bases separated the two germline ends. This CDR3 has 13 amino acids. CDR3 protein: CASRQGGGNTIYF. The CDR3 DNA sequence: TGTGCCAGCAGACAGGGTGGAGGAAACACCATATATTTT.

This rearrangement joins TRBV20-1 to TRBJ1-3; 11 nucleotides line up with TRBD1. The CDR3 is made up of 15 amino acids. The germline V gene encodes CDR1 DFQATT and CDR2 SNEGSKA (reference sequence). V dropped 2 bases and J dropped 4; count of bases not matched to a gene: 4. In nucleotides, the CDR3 is TGCAGTGCTAGACGGACAGGGGGCTGGGGAAACACCATATATTTT. Its protein is CSARRTGGWGNTIYF.

V is TRBV15 and J is TRBJ2-7, with D tentatively TRBD1 or TRBD2 (6 bases each). Trimming removed 3 bases from V and 3 bases from J, with 15 bases in between. The CDR3 has 15 amino acids. Per germline, CDR1 LNHNV and CDR2 YYDKDF (reference sequence). In DNA form, the CDR3 reads TGTGCCACCAGCAGTGAAGGGGGGATTGGCTACGAGCAGTACTTC. Residues: CATSSEGGIGYEQYF.

This clonotype has ten or more counts. The chain links TRBV11-2 to TRBJ2-7; D not resolved. V was trimmed by 0 bases and J by 0 bases, leaving 15 bases between them. This CDR3 is built from 17 residues. Germline V CDR1 and CDR2: SGHAT, FQNNGV. The CDR3 nucleotides read TGTGCCAGCAGCTTAGAAGTTTCGCAGGTCACCTCCTACGAGCAGTACTTC. Encoded protein: CASSLEVSQVTSYEQYF.

The chain links TRBV20-1 to TRBJ2-5; 11 bases agree with TRBD2. Per the germline V gene, CDR1 is DFQATT and CDR2 is SNEGSKA (reference sequence). The trim removed 3 bases at V and 1 base at J, leaving 7 bases unmatched. CDR3 length: 16 amino acids. CDR3 sequence: CSASSPSGGFQETQYF. CDR3 coding DNA: TGCAGTGCTAGCTCTCCTAGCGGGGGGTTCCAAGAGACCCAGTACTTC.

This clonotype showed up many times. The chain uses TRBV29-1 and TRBJ1-3; TRBD1 matches 7 bases. CDR1 and CDR2 from the germline V gene are SQVTM and ANQGSEA. The J segment lost 4 bases and the V segment lost 6 bases, leaving 6 bases of the junction unmatched. This CDR3 comprises 13 residues. The CDR3 loop reads CSVDQGVGNTIYF. As DNA, the CDR3 is TGCAGCGTCGATCAGGGGGTGGGAAACACCATATATTTT.

The V gene is TRBV11-1, the J gene TRBJ2-1; maybe TRBD1 (5 bases). The CDR3 is made up of 14 amino acids. The ends were cut back, 5 bases at V and 2 bases at J, with 10 bases in the middle. Germline V CDR1 and CDR2: SGHAT, FQDESV (reference sequence). In DNA, the CDR3 is TGTGCCAGCAGCGCGGACACAACCTACAATGAGCAGTTCTTC. This codes for CASSADTTYNEQFF.